What follows are 9 T cell receptor beta chains derived from one specimen sequenced in a study of T cell repertoires in cytomegalovirus infection. TCRdb called the reads again in MiXCR, with one record for every CDR3 protein. Counted here are around 100,000 distinct CDR3 sequences, over 9.5% occurring once; the ten biggest clones make up 30% to 40%. No antigen has been identified for these receptors. The sample was PBMCs, sequenced either directly or after in vitro stimulation (not recorded which). The receptors here all came from a human donor in good health (CMV status not recorded). Some clones in this sample may be carry-over from other donors' samples.

This clonotype was recorded at least ten times. The chain carries TRBV7-2 and TRBJ2-7; 7 bases fit TRBD1. The germline gives CDR1 SGHTA, CDR2 FQGNSA. CDR3 length: 14 amino acids. Germline trimming cut 5 bases from V and 6 bases from J; bases unmatched to any gene: 10. The CDR3 DNA reads TGTGCCAGCAGCCTGTGGTCAGGGGGTGGCGAGCAGTACTTC. Translated: CASSLWSGGGEQYF.

This clonotype was picked up many times. V gene TRBV7-2 combines with J gene TRBJ2-5; D unclear. The CDR3 is 12 residues long. Trimming shortened V by 6 bases and J by 5 bases, and 10 bases separated the two germline ends. In germline, CDR1 is SGHTA, CDR2 FQGNSA. For the CDR3, the DNA is TGTGCCAGCAGAAGGGCGGTGGAGACCCAGTACTTC. This codes for CASRRAVETQYF.

In this sample, this clonotype turned up a few times. The chain joins TRBV20-1 to TRBJ2-1, with 7 bases matching TRBD1. CDR3 length: 14 residues. Germline V lookup: CDR1 DFQATT, CDR2 SNEGSKA (reference sequence). Trimming cost V 3 bases and J 1 base; bases outside gene matches: 3. The CDR3 sequence is CSARTGKSYNEQFF. Here the CDR3 DNA reads TGCAGTGCTAGGACAGGGAAGTCCTACAATGAGCAGTTCTTC.

This clonotype was counted at least ten times. This rearrangement joins TRBV2 to TRBJ2-7; D remains unclear. Trimming cost V 2 bases and J 2 bases, with 7 bases left between them. The germline V gene has CDR1 SNHLY and CDR2 FYNNEI. CDR3 size: 13 residues. CDR3 sequence reads: CASSEKRTYEQYV. The CDR3 DNA reads as TGTGCCAGCAGTGAAAAACGGACCTACGAGCAGTACGTC.

This clonotype was found many times. This rearrangement joins TRBV30 to TRBJ1-1; D is unclear. This CDR3 region has 12 residues. CDR1 is GTSNPN, CDR2 SVGIG, per germline (reference sequence). Trimming removed 3 bases at V and 0 bases at J, with 5 bases between. The DNA for the CDR3 is TGTGCCTGGAGACTTATGAACACTGAAGCTTTCTTT. It encodes CAWRLMNTEAFF.

Ten or more counts support this clonotype. The chain has TRBV28 and TRBJ1-5; D not resolved. Per the germline V gene, CDR1 is MDHEN and CDR2 is SYDVKM. This CDR3 spans 11 amino acids. The V end lost 7 bases, the J end lost 8 bases, and 9 bases lay between the germline ends. The CDR3 nucleotides are TGTGCCAGCAAGACGATCGAGCCCCAGCATTTT. Protein product: CASKTIEPQHF. The whole variable domain, remainder taken from reference TRBV28 and TRBJ1-5, is DVKVTQSSRYLVKRTGEKVFLECVQDMDHENMFWYRQDPGLGLRLIYFSYDVKMKEKGDIPEGYSVSREKKERFSLILESASTNQTSMYLCASKTIEPQHFGDGTRLSIL.

CDR3: CASSYWDRTHEQYF. DNA for the CDR3: TGTGCCAGCAGTTACTGGGACAGGACGCACGAGCAGTACTTC. This chain connects TRBV6-6 to TRBJ2-7; 8 positions agree with TRBD1. Losses at the gene ends were 1 base for V and 5 bases for J; bases not matched to a gene: 4. CDR1 is MNHNY, CDR2 SVGAGI, per germline (reference sequence). The CDR3 runs 14 residues.

This clonotype has ten or more counts. The genes are TRBV24-1 and TRBJ2-1; D possibly corresponds to TRBD2 (6 bases). The CDR3 loop spans 16 amino acids. Per germline, CDR1 KGHDR and CDR2 SFDVKD. V lost 1 base to trimming and J lost 7 bases, with 16 bases between them. CDR3 region: CATSDFAEVGGNEQFF. The CDR3 region has the DNA TGTGCCACCAGTGATTTTGCAGAAGTGGGGGGAAATGAGCAGTTCTTC.

This chain joins TRBV6-6 and TRBJ1-6, with 7 bases lining up with TRBD1. The CDR3 contains 16 residues. In germline, CDR1 is MNHNY, CDR2 SVGAGI (reference sequence). V lost 6 bases to trimming and J lost 4 bases; unmatched junction nucleotides: 9. CDR3: CASSRGTPLYNSPLHF. CDR3 DNA: TGTGCCAGCAGCAGGGGGACCCCCTTGTATAATTCACCCCTCCACTTT.